This T cell receptor (beta chain) was captured by sequencing in a study of blood T cell repertoires in COVID-19. The cohort comprised adults aged 18 to 89 years residing in some 24 US areas. V lost 0 bases, J lost 10 bases, and 12 bases lay in between. The CDR3 totals 14 residues. Germline-derived CDR1 and CDR2 are MGHRA and YSYEKL. Method: immunoSEQ multiplex PCR; TCRdb's copy keeps in-frame clones and lacks some. The sample shows 300,000 to 400,000 clones, around 87% of them seen only once. The receptor comes from a woman aged 25-40 years with acute COVID-19. The J gene is TRBJ1-4, the V gene TRBV4-1; no reliable D call. Sequenced input: PBMCs or T cells enriched from blood (not recorded which). The CDR3 DNA reads TGCGCCAGCAGCCAAGATGCGGCCCCCACAAAACTGTTTTTT. As protein: CASSQDAAPTKLFF.